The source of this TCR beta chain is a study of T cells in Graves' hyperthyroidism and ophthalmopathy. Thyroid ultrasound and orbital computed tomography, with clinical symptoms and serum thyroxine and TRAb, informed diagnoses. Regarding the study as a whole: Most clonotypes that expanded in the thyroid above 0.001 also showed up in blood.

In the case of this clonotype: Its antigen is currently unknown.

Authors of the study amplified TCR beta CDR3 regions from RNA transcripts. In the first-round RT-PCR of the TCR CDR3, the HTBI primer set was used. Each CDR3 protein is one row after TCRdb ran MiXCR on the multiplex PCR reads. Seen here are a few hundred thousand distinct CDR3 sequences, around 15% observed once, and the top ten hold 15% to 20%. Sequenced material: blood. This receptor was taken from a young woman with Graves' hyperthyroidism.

CDR3 in DNA: TGTGCCTGGAACACCGGACAGTCTGCCGGCTACACCTTC. This sequence encodes CAWNTGQSAGYTF. V usage is TRBV30 and J usage is TRBJ1-2, with D perhaps TRBD1 (6 bases). Germline-derived CDR1 and CDR2 are GTSNPN and SVGIG (reference sequence). V was cut by 4 bases and J by 8 bases, with 17 bases left in between. This CDR3 is 13 amino acids long.